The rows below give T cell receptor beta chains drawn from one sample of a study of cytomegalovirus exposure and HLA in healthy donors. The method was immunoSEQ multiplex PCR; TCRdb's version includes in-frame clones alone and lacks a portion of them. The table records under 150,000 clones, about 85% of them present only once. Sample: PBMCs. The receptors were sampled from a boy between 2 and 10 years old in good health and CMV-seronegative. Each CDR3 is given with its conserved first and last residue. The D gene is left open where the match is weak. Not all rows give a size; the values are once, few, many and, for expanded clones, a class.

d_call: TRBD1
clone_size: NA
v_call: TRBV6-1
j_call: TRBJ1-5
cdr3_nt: TGTGCCAGCAGTGAAGCGGAAGGGACAGGGGATCAGCCCCAGCATTTT
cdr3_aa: CASSEAEGTGDQPQHF

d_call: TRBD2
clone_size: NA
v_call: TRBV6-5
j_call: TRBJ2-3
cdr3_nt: TGTGCCAGCAGTTACTCGACTAGCGGGGTCGATACGCAGTATTTC
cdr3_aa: CASSYSTSGVDTQYF

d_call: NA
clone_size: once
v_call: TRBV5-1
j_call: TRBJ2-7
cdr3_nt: TGCGCCAGCAGCTTGGGCGTTTACGAGCAGTACTTC
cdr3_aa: CASSLGVYEQYF

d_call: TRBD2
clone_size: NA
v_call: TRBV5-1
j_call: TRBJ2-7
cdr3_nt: TGCGCCAGCAGCCCACCAACACTAGCGGGAGGACCCTACGAGCAGTACTTC
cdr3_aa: CASSPPTLAGGPYEQYF

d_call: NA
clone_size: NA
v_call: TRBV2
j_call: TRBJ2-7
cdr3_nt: TGTGCCAGCAGCCTTAGCGGACGGTCTGGCGAGCAGTACTTC
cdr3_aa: CASSLSGRSGEQYF

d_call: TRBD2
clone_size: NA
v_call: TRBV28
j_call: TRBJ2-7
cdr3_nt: TGTGCCAGCTTCGCGGGGGGGGAGGGCCCCCACGAGCAGTACTTC
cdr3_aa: CASFAGGEGPHEQYF

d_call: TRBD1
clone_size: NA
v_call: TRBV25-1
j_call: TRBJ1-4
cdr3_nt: TGTGCCAGCTCTACCAGGGGGGTAACTAATGAAAAACTGTTTTTT
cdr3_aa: CASSTRGVTNEKLFF

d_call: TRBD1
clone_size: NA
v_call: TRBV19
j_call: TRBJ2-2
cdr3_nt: TGTGCCAGTAGTATAGATTTAGGGACCGGGACAGGGACGACCGGGGAGCTGTTTTTT
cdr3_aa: CASSIDLGTGTGTTGELFF

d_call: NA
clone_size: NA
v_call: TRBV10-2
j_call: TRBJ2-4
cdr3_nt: TGCGCCAGCAGTGATGCTCTTCGGTACAGGACGGCCAAAAACATTCAGTACTTC
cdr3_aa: CASSDALRYRTAKNIQYF

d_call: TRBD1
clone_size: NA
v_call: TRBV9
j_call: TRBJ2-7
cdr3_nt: TGTGCCAGCAGCGTAGGTCAACAGGGGTACGAGCAGTACTTC
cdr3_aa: CASSVGQQGYEQYF

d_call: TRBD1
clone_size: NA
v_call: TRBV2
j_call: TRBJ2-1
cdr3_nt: TGTGCCAGCAGTCTCAAAAGACAGGGAAAACATGAGCAGTTCTTC
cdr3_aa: CASSLKRQGKHEQFF

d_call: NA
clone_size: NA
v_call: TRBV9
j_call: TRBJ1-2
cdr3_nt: TGTGCCAGCAGCGACCCACGGACTGAGTACAGAATAGATAACTATGGCTACACCTTC
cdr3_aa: CASSDPRTEYRIDNYGYTF

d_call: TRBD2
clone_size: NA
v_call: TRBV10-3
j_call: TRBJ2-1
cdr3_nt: TGTGCCATCAGGCCAGCGGGAAGCTCCTACAATGAGCAGTTCTTC
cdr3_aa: CAIRPAGSSYNEQFF

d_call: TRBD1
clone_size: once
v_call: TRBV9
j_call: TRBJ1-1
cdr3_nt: TGTGCCAGCAGCGGAAGACAGGGGATGAACACTGAAGCTTTCTTT
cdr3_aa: CASSGRQGMNTEAFF

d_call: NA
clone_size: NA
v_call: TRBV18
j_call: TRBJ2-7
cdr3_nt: TGTGCCAGCTCACTTAAGACAGACGTGGGCGAGCAGTACTTC
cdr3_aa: CASSLKTDVGEQYF

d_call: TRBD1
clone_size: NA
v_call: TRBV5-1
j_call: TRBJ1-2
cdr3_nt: TGCGCCAGCAGCCACGAGACAGGGAACTATGGCTACACCTTC
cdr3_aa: CASSHETGNYGYTF

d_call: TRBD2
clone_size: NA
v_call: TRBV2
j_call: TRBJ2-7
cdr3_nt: TGTGCCAGCAGTGGTCGTATGGCTAGCGGCCGTATAGAGCAGTACTTC
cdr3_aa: CASSGRMASGRIEQYF

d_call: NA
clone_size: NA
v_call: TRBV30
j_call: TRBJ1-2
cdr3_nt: TGTGCCTGGTTACAAACAGGAGAATATGGCTACACCTTC
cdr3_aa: CAWLQTGEYGYTF

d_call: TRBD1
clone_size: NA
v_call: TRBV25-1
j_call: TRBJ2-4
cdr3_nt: TGTGCCAGCAGTGATAAGGGGGCCCAAAACATTCAGTACTTC
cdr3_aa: CASSDKGAQNIQYF

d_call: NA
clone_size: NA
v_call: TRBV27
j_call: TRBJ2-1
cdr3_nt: TGTGCCAGCAGTTTATGGCTACGGGTTAACAATGAGCAGTTCTTC
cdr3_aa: CASSLWLRVNNEQFF

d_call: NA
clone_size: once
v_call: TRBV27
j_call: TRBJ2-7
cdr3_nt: TGTGCCAGCACCTCAGTGGGGGCACTAGTAATTCTGGCCGAGCAGTACTTC
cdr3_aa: CASTSVGALVILAEQYF

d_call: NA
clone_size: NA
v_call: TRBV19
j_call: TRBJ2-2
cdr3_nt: TGTGCCAGTAGTCCACAATGGAACACCGGGGAGCTGTTTTTT
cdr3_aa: CASSPQWNTGELFF

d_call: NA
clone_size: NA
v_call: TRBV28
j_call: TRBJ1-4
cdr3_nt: TGTGCCAGCAGTTTCCTTCCGGTCGGGAGTGAAAAACTGTTTTTT
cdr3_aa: CASSFLPVGSEKLFF

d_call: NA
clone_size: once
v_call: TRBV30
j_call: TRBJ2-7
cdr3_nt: TGTGCCTGGAGTGTACGGCAGGGCGCCTACGAGCAGTACTTC
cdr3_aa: CAWSVRQGAYEQYF

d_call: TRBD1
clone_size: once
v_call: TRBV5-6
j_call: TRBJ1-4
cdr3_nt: TGTGCCAGCAGCGACCGGGACAGGCGCGCAACTAATGAAAAACTGTTTTTT
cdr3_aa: CASSDRDRRATNEKLFF

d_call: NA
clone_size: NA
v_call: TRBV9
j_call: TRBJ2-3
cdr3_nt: TGTGCCAGCAGCGGGAGATACCCGCGAGATACGCAGTATTTT
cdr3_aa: CASSGRYPRDTQYF

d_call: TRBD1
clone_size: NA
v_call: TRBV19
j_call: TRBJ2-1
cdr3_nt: TGTGCCAGTAGTACGGGACAGGGACAGTTCTTC
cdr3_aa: CASSTGQGQFF

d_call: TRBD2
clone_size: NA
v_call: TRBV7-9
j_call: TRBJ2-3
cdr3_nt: TGTGCCAGCAGCGAGACCGGGACTACCCCCGCGGGGCAGTATTTT
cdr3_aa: CASSETGTTPAGQYF

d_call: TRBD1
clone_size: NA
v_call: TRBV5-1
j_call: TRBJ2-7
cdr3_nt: TGCGCCAGCAAAGGTGCCGGGACAGGGGAGTTCGAGCAGTACTTC
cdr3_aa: CASKGAGTGEFEQYF

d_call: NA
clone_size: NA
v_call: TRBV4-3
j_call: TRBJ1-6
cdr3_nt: TGCGCCAGCAGCCAAGATGGCAGCTCCTATAATTCACCCCTCCACTTT
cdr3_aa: CASSQDGSSYNSPLHF

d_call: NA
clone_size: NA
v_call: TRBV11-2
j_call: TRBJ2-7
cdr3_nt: TGTGCCAGCAGCTTAGTCCCCAGGGTTATCAACGAGCAGTACTTC
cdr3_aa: CASSLVPRVINEQYF

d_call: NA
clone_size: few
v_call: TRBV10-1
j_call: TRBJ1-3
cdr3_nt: TGCGCCAGCAGGGACAGCTCTGGAAACACCATATATTTT
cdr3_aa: CASRDSSGNTIYF

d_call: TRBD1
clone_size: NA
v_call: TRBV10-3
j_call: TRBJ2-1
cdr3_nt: TGTGCCATCAGCCAGGGGGCGTACAATGAGCAGTTCTTC
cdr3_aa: CAISQGAYNEQFF

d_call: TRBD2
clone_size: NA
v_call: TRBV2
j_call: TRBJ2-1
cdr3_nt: TGTGCCAGCAGTGAAATTACTAGCGGGAGGTCTGCCTACAATGAGCAGTTCTTC
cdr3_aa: CASSEITSGRSAYNEQFF

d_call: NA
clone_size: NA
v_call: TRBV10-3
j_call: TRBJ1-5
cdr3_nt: TGTGCCATCAGTGAGTCTGGAGGGCCCCAGCATTTT
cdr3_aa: CAISESGGPQHF

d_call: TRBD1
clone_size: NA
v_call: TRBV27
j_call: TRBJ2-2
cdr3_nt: TGTGCCAGCAGGACCGGGACAGGAATCACCGGGGAGCTGTTTTTT
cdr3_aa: CASRTGTGITGELFF

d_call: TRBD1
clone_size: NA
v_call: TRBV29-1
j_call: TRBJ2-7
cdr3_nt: TGCAGCGCCATGCAGGGGGCGGGGACCTACGAGCAGTACTTC
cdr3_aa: CSAMQGAGTYEQYF

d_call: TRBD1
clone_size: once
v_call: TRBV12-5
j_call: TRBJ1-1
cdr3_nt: TGTGCTAGTGGTTTAAGAGGGACAGGTACGCGGTTGAACACTGAAGCTTTCTTT
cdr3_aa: CASGLRGTGTRLNTEAFF

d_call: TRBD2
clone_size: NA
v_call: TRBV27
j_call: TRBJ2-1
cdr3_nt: TGTGCCAGCAGTAGGTTGTTCACTAGCGGGGTCTACAATGAGCAGTTCTTC
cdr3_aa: CASSRLFTSGVYNEQFF

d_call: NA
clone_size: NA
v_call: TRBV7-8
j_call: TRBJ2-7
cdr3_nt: TGTGCCAGCAGCTTCCGGAAAGGCGAGGGTTACGAGCAGTACTTC
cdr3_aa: CASSFRKGEGYEQYF

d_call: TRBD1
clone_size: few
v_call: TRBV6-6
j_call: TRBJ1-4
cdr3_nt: TGTGCCAGCAGTCTGGGACAGGGGGGTGAAAAACTGTTTTTT
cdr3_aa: CASSLGQGGEKLFF

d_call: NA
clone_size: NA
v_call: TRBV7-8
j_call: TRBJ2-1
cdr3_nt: TGTGCCAGCAGCTTAAGGGGGAGGGAATCCTACAATGAGCAGTTCTTC
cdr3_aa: CASSLRGRESYNEQFF

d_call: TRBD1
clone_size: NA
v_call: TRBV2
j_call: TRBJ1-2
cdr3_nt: TGTGCCAGCAGTGACGACAGGGCCCGCTATGGCTACACCTTC
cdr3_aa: CASSDDRARYGYTF

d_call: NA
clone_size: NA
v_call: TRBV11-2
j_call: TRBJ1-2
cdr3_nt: TGTGCCAGCAGCTTAGTGGTCGTCTCGGGGGTCTATGGCTACACCTTC
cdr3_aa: CASSLVVVSGVYGYTF

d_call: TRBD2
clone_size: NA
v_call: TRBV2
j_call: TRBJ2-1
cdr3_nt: TGTGCCAGCCTCTTTGAACGACTAGCGGAAGAGCAGTTCTTC
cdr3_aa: CASLFERLAEEQFF

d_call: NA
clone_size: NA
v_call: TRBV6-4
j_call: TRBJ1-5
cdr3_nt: TGTGCCAGCAGTGACTGGCCGGGGGGGCAACAGCCCCAGCATTTT
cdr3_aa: CASSDWPGGQQPQHF

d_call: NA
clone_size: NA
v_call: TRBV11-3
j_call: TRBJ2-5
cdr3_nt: TGTGCCAGCAGCTTCCGAACTGAGACCCAGTACTTC
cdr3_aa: CASSFRTETQYF

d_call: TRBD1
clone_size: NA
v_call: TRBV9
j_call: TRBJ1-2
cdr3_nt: TGTGCCAGCAGCGTAGAGGGACAGCACTACACCTTC
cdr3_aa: CASSVEGQHYTF

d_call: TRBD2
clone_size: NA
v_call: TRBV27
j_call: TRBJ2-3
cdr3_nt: TGTGCCAGCAGTTTATCCTCAGGACTAGCTCACACTGGAGATACGCAGTATTTT
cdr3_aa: CASSLSSGLAHTGDTQYF

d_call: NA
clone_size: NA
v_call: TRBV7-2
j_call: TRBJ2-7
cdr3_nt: TGTGCCAGCAGCTTAGTGTCACGGGACTACGAGCAGTACTTC
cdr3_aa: CASSLVSRDYEQYF

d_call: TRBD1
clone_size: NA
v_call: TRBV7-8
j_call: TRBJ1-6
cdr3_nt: TGTGCCAGCAGCTTGTACAATCGGGACAGGCGGAATTCACCCCTCCACTTT
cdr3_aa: CASSLYNRDRRNSPLHF

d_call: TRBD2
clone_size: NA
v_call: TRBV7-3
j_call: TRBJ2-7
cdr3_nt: TGTGCCAGCAGCTTAATAGCGGGGGATAACTACGAGCAGTACTTC
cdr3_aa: CASSLIAGDNYEQYF

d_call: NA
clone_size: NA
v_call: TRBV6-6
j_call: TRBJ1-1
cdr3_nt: TGTGCCAGCAGTTACTCCGGGGAGGCGAACACTGAAGCTTTCTTT
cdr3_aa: CASSYSGEANTEAFF

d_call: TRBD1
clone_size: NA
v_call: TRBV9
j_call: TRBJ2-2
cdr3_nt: TGTGCCAGCAGCGCACCGGGACAGAGGAACACCGGGGAGCTGTTTTTT
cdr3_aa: CASSAPGQRNTGELFF

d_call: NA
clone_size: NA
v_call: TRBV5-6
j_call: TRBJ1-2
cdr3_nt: TGTGCCAGCAGCTCTGAGGCCGACTCCGTGGTCTATGGCTACACCTTC
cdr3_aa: CASSSEADSVVYGYTF

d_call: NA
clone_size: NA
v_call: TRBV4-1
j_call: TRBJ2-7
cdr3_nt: TGCGCCAGTTTTTTCAAGCAGAAGGCGGCATACGAGCAGTACTTC
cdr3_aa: CASFFKQKAAYEQYF

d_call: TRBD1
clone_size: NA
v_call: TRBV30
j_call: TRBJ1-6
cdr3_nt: TGTGCCTGGAGTGCAGGGACAGGCCGGAGCTCCTATAATTCACCCCTCCACTTT
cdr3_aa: CAWSAGTGRSSYNSPLHF

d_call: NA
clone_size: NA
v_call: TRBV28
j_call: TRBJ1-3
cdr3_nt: TGTGCCAGCAGTGAAAGCAGGGAAAACACCATATATTTT
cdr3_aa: CASSESRENTIYF

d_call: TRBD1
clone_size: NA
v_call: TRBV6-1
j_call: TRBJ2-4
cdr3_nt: TGTGCCAGCAGTGAGCTCAGGGGGCTTCAAAACATTCAGTACTTC
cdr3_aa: CASSELRGLQNIQYF